A single sample is the source of the 14 T cell receptor beta chains below, sequenced in a study of T cell repertoires in cytomegalovirus infection. A single record per CDR3 protein comes from TCRdb applying MiXCR to the reads. The profile shows around 360,000 distinct CDR3 sequences, about a third of them singletons. These TCRs are of unknown antigen specificity. The source material was cultured PBMCs, sampled from culture after CMV antigen stimulation. These receptor sequences come from a human donor in good health (CMV status not recorded). Some clones in this sample may be carry-over from other donors' samples.

In this sample, this clonotype turned up a few times. This sequence joins TRBV30 and TRBJ1-2, with D perhaps matching TRBD1 (5 bases). The CDR3 has 16 residues. Trimming removed 0 bases from V and 7 bases from J, with 21 bases in between. Germline CDR1 and CDR2: GTSNPN and SVGIG (reference sequence). CDR3 sequence (DNA): TGTGCCTGGAGTGTACGTGGAAGGGGCCCACGGGCTGGCTACACCTTC. This encodes CAWSVRGRGPRAGYTF.

The chain recombines TRBV6-2 or TRBV6-3 with TRBJ2-1; no clear D gene. The germline CDR1 and CDR2 sequences are MNHEY and SVGEGT. This CDR3 contains 14 residues. Trimming pared 8 bases from V and 3 bases from J, leaving 14 bases between. CDR3 in DNA: TGTGCCAGCCATGGGGTTCGCATCTACAATGAGCAGTTCTTC. The encoded protein is CASHGVRIYNEQFF.

There are a few counts of this clonotype. The rearrangement links TRBV2 to TRBJ2-3; D uncertain. The germline V gene has CDR1 SNHLY and CDR2 FYNNEI. CDR3 length: 12 amino acids. Trimming stripped 7 bases from V and 3 bases from J, with 8 bases between. CDR3 DNA: TGTGCCAGCACCGCGGAGACAGATACGCAGTATTTT. Translated: CASTAETDTQYF.

This clonotype appeared a few times. The rearrangement links TRBV19 to TRBJ2-7; no firm D call. The V gene lost 4 bases and the J gene lost 2 bases, with 12 bases spanning the gap. Germline CDR1 is LNHDA and CDR2 is SQIVND (reference sequence). This CDR3 region has 14 residues. CDR3 in DNA: TGTGCCAGTAGTAGCTCTACCGAAGCCTACGAGCAGTACGTC. Its translation: CASSSSTEAYEQYV.

The V and J genes are TRBV12-3 or TRBV12-4 and TRBJ2-1, with TRBD1 matching 7 bases. The CDR3 totals 13 residues. V trimming: 5 bases; J trimming: 8 bases; junction bases outside the gene matches: 6. CDR3 DNA: TGTGCCAGCAGTACCACCCAGGGGGATGAGCAGTTCTTC. Translation gives CASSTTQGDEQFF.

The chain is built from TRBV7-2 and TRBJ2-1, with TRBD2 identical over 9 bases. The germline V gene has CDR1 SGHTA and CDR2 FQGNSA. The CDR3 length is 15 residues. The J segment lost 9 bases and the V segment lost 6 bases, leaving 12 bases of the junction unmatched. The CDR3 here is CASSQNSGSLTEQFF. CDR3 nucleotide sequence: TGTGCCAGCAGTCAAAATAGCGGGAGCCTCACTGAGCAGTTCTTC. The entire variable domain, with the rest obtained from reference TRBV7-2 and TRBJ2-1, is as follows: GAGVSQSPSNKVTEKGKDVELRCDPISGHTALYWYRQSLGQGLEFLIYFQGNSAPDKSGLPSDRFSAERTGGSVSTLTIQRTQQEDSAVYLCASSQNSGSLTEQFFGPGTRLTVL.

This clonotype was seen more than once but under ten times. The rearrangement links TRBV7-2 to TRBJ1-1; D is unclear. CDR3 length: 10 residues. Trimming left V 8 bases short and J 2 bases short, with 3 bases between. The germline CDR1 and CDR2 sequences are SGHTA and FQGNSA. As DNA, the CDR3 is TGTGCCAGCGGCAACACTGAAGCTTTCTTT. This gives the protein CASGNTEAFF.

V usage is TRBV4-3 and J usage is TRBJ2-2; 10 bases agree with TRBD2. Germline V gene data show CDR1 as LGHNA and CDR2 as YSLEER. This CDR3 has 17 amino acids. The trim removed 0 bases at V and 3 bases at J, leaving 4 bases unmatched. DNA of the CDR3: TGCGCCAGCAGCCAAGATAGTAGCGGGAGGTACACCGGGGAGCTGTTTTTT. Translated, it gives CASSQDSSGRYTGELFF.

This clonotype was seen only a few times. V and J are TRBV4-2 and TRBJ2-6; D remains unclear. V was pared by 0 bases and J by 0 bases, with 9 bases between. The CDR3 runs to 17 residues. Germline-derived CDR1 and CDR2 are LGHNA and YNFKEQ. The CDR3 here is CASSQDFQVSGANVLTF. The DNA for the CDR3 is TGTGCCAGCAGCCAAGATTTCCAGGTCTCTGGGGCCAACGTCCTGACTTTC.

CDR3 in amino acids: CASSPPNTYTEAFF. The CDR3 region has the DNA TGTGCCAGCTCACCACCGAACACCTACACTGAAGCTTTCTTT. V and J are TRBV18 and TRBJ1-1, with D uncertain. V shed 0 bases and J shed 3 bases, with 8 bases lying between them. Germline V gene data show CDR1 as KGHSH and CDR2 as LQKENI. The CDR3 contains 14 residues. The variable domain in full, with the rest retrieved from reference TRBV18 and TRBJ1-1, is NAGVMQNPRHLVRRRGQEARLRCSPMKGHSHVYWYRQLPEEGLKFMVYLQKENIIDESGMPKERFSAEFPKEGPSILRIQQVVRGDSAAYFCASSPPNTYTEAFFGQGTRLTVV.

The chain uses TRBV7-9 and TRBJ2-1; the match to TRBD2 covers 14 bases. Trimming at V came to 2 bases and at J to 8 bases, leaving 5 bases not matched to a gene. This CDR3 has 16 amino acids. The germline V gene encodes CDR1 SEHNR and CDR2 FQNEAQ (reference sequence). CDR3 loop: CASSLSTSGRADEQFF. DNA of the CDR3: TGTGCCAGCAGCTTATCGACTAGCGGGAGGGCGGATGAGCAGTTCTTC. Looking up the rest from reference TRBV7-9 and TRBJ2-1 gives the full variable domain: DTGVSQNPRHKITKRGQNVTFRCDPISEHNRLYWYRQTLGQGPEFLTYFQNEAQLEKSRLLSDRFSAERPKGSFSTLEIQRTEQGDSAMYLCASSLSTSGRADEQFFGPGTRLTVL.

The V call is TRBV12-3 or TRBV12-4, the J call TRBJ2-3; D gene uncertain. The CDR3 is 15 amino acids. Trimming took 5 bases from V and 2 from J, leaving 14 bases between them. The CDR3 DNA reads as TGTGCCAGCAGTCTATACCGGGCCCACACAGATACGCAGTATTTT. Amino acid sequence: CASSLYRAHTDTQYF.

This clonotype was detected ten times or more. The V gene is TRBV7-2, the J gene TRBJ2-4; TRBD2 aligns across 7 bases. CDR1 and CDR2 (germline): SGHTA, FQGNSA. CDR3 length equals 17 residues. Germline trimming cut 5 bases from V and 5 bases from J; bases unmatched to any gene: 15. The CDR3 is CASSQTGTTALQNIQYF. For the CDR3, the DNA is TGTGCCAGCAGCCAAACTGGGACTACCGCCCTCCAAAACATTCAGTACTTC.

This rearrangement joins TRBV6-1 to TRBJ2-3; a possible D gene is TRBD2 (7 bases). The CDR3 consists of 14 residues. CDR1 and CDR2 (germline): MNHNS, SASEGT. V lost 5 bases and J lost 4, with 13 bases in between. CDR3 region: CASSKGGRADTQYF. The CDR3 bases are TGTGCCAGCAGTAAGGGGGGGAGGGCAGATACGCAGTATTTT.